This TCR beta chain appears in the sequencing data of a study of immune aging and cytomegalovirus after organ transplant (dated by TCRdb to about 2021). Describing the broader study: All transplant recipients received three-drug immunosuppression with prednisone, tacrolimus, and mycophenolate.

To note about this clonotype: This receptor's antigen is unknown. No qualities accompany the bases; no much larger clone lies one base away.

V is trimmed back by 2 bases and J by 2 bases, and the junction contains 6 bases that no gene match accounts for. Via the germline V gene (reference sequence), CDR1 is DFQATT and CDR2 SNEGSKA. Measured from the cysteine to the phenylalanine, the CDR3 is 15 residues long. CDR3 DNA only is kept here, 45 bases in frame from base 1. What the research found in general, with its limitations: Since the sequencing data did not include a CD57 measurement, a conservative gene-based definition of aging was used in its place. A larger share of large clones was made up of TEMRA cells, and in the seven largest clones (roughly 2,000 cells) aged and TEMRA cells were gained while TCM cells were lost. Following viremia, cells with an aged phenotype rose post-transplant no matter the clone size, with the increase showing up earlier in large clones (days 200-264) than in small clones.

The method was single-cell sequencing. TCRdb records Illumina NovaSeq 6000 as the sequencer. The BD Rhapsody Targeted mRNA and AbSeq Reagent Kit was used in a microwell format for cell capture and library preparation. The libraries included TCR, sample tags, AbSeq, and targeted mRNA from the Human T-Cell Expression Panel, along with custom TOX and TOX2 primers. Sequencing of the libraries was done on an Illumina NovaSeq. The authors' pipeline ran thus. The analysis covered around 10,000 cells in total, of which 7076 were CD8 T cells and about 4,500 were CD8 T cells with an identifiable TCR CDR3. Raw data were processed with the BD Rhapsody Targeted Analysis Pipeline with V(D)J processing on the Seven Bridges Genomics platform. Quality control, Sample Tag demultiplexing with Lex-BDSMK, clone identification with VDJ Explorer, and Seurat clustering were performed in SeqGeq 1.6.0. Clones making up <1% of CD8 T cells were classified as non-expanded, and clones making up >2.5% of the sample were classified as clonal expansions. TCRdb redid the processing of the public reads, applying fastp at Q25 and MiXCR, and retained in-frame beta chains. Every entry covers one CDR3 protein and lists the most common genes and DNA from its rows. TCRdb assigned the V and J calls; the authors' analysis was not used. Present in this sample are roughly 20,000 distinct CDR3 sequences, roughly 38% of which were seen just once. The ten most abundant clones make up about 25% of the sample.

What this sample's time point label stands for: five sample-tagged time points from pre-transplant (day -1) to day 368 post-transplant, pooled. PBMC were thawed and then stimulated for around 12 hours with a CMV IE-1 overlapping peptide library, with no transport inhibitors added. After thawing, cells rested overnight before stimulation in R10 medium with CD28/CD49d costimulation. The IE-1 peptide library was made up of 15-amino-acid peptides with 11-amino-acid overlaps. Each time point was barcoded using BD Single-Cell Multiplexing Kit Sample Tags, after which the barcoded samples were pooled and stained with oligo-conjugated anti-CD45RA plus sorting antibodies. A BD FACSAria III was used to sort CMV-responsive CD8+CD137+ and CD4+CD154+ T cells at 4-way purity. Blood was drawn into EDTA vacutainers and was processed by Ficoll gradient within 1-24 hours.

The TCR was taken from a female donor who had a heart transplant and CMV viremia. The rearranged segments are TRBV20-1 and TRBJ1-5; TRBD1 lines up with 7 middle nucleotides. The source was CMV peptide-activated CD4+ and CD8+ T cells sorted from blood, collected at five time points, pooled. The cell subset or site label, read with the paper, signifies: sorted CD8+CD137+ and CD4+CD154+ T cells after roughly 12 h CMV IE-1 peptide stimulation. This receptor carries the CDR3 CSARRGPGGNQPQHF. The DNA sequence is as follows: TGCAGTGCTAGAAGGGGGCCAGGGGGCAATCAGCCCCAGCATTTT.